This T cell receptor beta chain was identified during a study of CD8 T cells in Susac syndrome. Study-wide results and limits: The TCR sequencing and HLA analysis in the study involved a relatively small number of individuals, as the study acknowledged.

Germline assignment: CDR1 MNHEY and CDR2 SVGAGI. Trimming left V 7 bases short and J 7 bases short, with 22 bases between. This CDR3 spans 15 amino acids. As concerns this clonotype: The antigen remains undetermined.

cDNA came from around 0.54 to 1 ug RNA primed by random hexamers. A single record per CDR3 protein comes from TCRdb applying MiXCR to the immunoSEQ multiplex PCR reads. The table lists roughly 150,000 distinct CDR3 sequences, around 95% of them singletons, with approximately 0.14% in the top ten. This TCR was recovered from a human donor in good health. V and J are TRBV6-5 and TRBJ1-2; possibly TRBD1 for D (6 bases). The specimen was CD4+ T cells from PBMCs. In nucleotides, the CDR3 is TGTGCCAGCACCCAGGGGCGGGGTTGGGGAGGTGGCTACACCTTC. The encoded protein is CASTQGRGWGGGYTF.